The rows below give T cell receptor beta chains drawn from one sample of a study of cytomegalovirus exposure and HLA in healthy donors. Sequenced by immunoSEQ multiplex PCR; TCRdb stores in-frame clones only, minus some. Seen here are around 160,000 clones, roughly 80% observed once, and the top ten hold approximately 13%. Source material: PBMCs. These receptors all stem from a middle-aged man in good health and CMV-seropositive. Both conserved end residues are part of each CDR3. Each record gives: V gene, J gene, CDR3 protein.

V: TRBV14; J: TRBJ1-4; CDR3: CASATKGNEKLFF
V: TRBV28; J: TRBJ2-5; CDR3: CASSLGAGGEETQYF
V: TRBV6-6; J: TRBJ2-3; CDR3: CASSYSGGGYDTQYF
V: TRBV15; J: TRBJ1-4; CDR3: CATSRDQSGEKLFF
V: TRBV15; J: TRBJ1-2; CDR3: CATSRGSGGNYGYTF
V: TRBV19; J: TRBJ2-1; CDR3: CASSTTSGNNEQFF
V: TRBV10-2; J: TRBJ2-7; CDR3: CASSEGLAGGGQYF
V: TRBV7-2; J: TRBJ2-7; CDR3: CASSLGGLNYEQYF
V: TRBV30; J: TRBJ2-2; CDR3: CAWSASGRGRISGTGELFF
V: TRBV27; J: TRBJ1-1; CDR3: CASSSKQGYTEAFF
V: TRBV28; J: TRBJ2-5; CDR3: CASSRPEFQETQYF
V: TRBV5-6; J: TRBJ2-5; CDR3: CASSLDFGRGRETQYF
V: TRBV2; J: TRBJ2-7; CDR3: CASSGGTRVPYEQYF
V: TRBV9; J: TRBJ2-7; CDR3: CASSVDDLVYEQYF
V: TRBV6-6; J: TRBJ1-2; CDR3: CASSSGTGVSGYTF
V: TRBV5-6; J: TRBJ2-7; CDR3: CASSLTALAGASYEQYF
V: TRBV27; J: TRBJ2-2; CDR3: CASSLRGTNTGELFF
V: TRBV19; J: TRBJ1-4; CDR3: CASSPGNEKLFF
V: TRBV7-9; J: TRBJ2-7; CDR3: CASSRPGTGDYEQYF
V: TRBV2; J: TRBJ2-1; CDR3: CASRFTENNEQFF
V: TRBV27; J: TRBJ2-3; CDR3: CASSPRDRLPTDTQYF
V: TRBV18; J: TRBJ2-6; CDR3: CASSPKTTGVGANVLTF
V: TRBV7-8; J: TRBJ2-1; CDR3: CASSREGGRDEQFF
V: TRBV2; J: TRBJ1-2; CDR3: CASTTGTGAANYGYTF
V: TRBV7-9; J: TRBJ2-3; CDR3: CASSPRASGRVPDTQYF
V: TRBV27; J: TRBJ1-1; CDR3: CASSPRDRGFTEAFF
V: TRBV28; J: TRBJ1-2; CDR3: CASSFPGRGVTGGYTF
V: TRBV4-1; J: TRBJ2-3; CDR3: CASSLRGRSWEANTQYF
V: TRBV9; J: TRBJ2-5; CDR3: CASSATKGPGRQETQYF
V: TRBV18; J: TRBJ2-1; CDR3: CASSSGDLGSNEQFF
V: TRBV7-2; J: TRBJ1-4; CDR3: CASSLQGQGGEKLFF
V: TRBV5-4; J: TRBJ2-1; CDR3: CASTSAQGGNNEQFF
V: TRBV29-1; J: TRBJ2-1; CDR3: CSLWVASEGLEQFF
V: TRBV7-2; J: TRBJ2-5; CDR3: CASSLTAGGETQYF
V: TRBV2; J: TRBJ2-1; CDR3: CASSVGLSSSYNEQFF
V: TRBV5-1; J: NA; CDR3: CASSLNSGSFDYEQYF
V: TRBV11-2; J: TRBJ2-7; CDR3: CASSLRQGVYEQYF
V: TRBV5-4; J: TRBJ1-4; CDR3: CASSGYGGEKLFF
V: TRBV2; J: TRBJ2-7; CDR3: CASKVTGGSYEQYF
V: TRBV18; J: TRBJ2-7; CDR3: CASSPRRGSYEQYF
V: TRBV10-3; J: TRBJ2-7; CDR3: CAISESAGVGEQYF
V: TRBV2; J: TRBJ2-1; CDR3: CASSEQASVYNEQFF
V: TRBV7-9; J: TRBJ2-7; CDR3: CASSFGTDYEQYF
V: TRBV21-1; J: TRBJ1-4; CDR3: CASSKNRGSEKLFF
V: TRBV4-3; J: TRBJ1-2; CDR3: CASSQEPAGGYTF
V: TRBV29-1; J: TRBJ2-7; CDR3: CSVGGDPYEQYF
V: TRBV7-2; J: TRBJ2-3; CDR3: CASSLSSDTQYF
V: TRBV5-1; J: TRBJ2-2; CDR3: CASSLSRKNTGELFF